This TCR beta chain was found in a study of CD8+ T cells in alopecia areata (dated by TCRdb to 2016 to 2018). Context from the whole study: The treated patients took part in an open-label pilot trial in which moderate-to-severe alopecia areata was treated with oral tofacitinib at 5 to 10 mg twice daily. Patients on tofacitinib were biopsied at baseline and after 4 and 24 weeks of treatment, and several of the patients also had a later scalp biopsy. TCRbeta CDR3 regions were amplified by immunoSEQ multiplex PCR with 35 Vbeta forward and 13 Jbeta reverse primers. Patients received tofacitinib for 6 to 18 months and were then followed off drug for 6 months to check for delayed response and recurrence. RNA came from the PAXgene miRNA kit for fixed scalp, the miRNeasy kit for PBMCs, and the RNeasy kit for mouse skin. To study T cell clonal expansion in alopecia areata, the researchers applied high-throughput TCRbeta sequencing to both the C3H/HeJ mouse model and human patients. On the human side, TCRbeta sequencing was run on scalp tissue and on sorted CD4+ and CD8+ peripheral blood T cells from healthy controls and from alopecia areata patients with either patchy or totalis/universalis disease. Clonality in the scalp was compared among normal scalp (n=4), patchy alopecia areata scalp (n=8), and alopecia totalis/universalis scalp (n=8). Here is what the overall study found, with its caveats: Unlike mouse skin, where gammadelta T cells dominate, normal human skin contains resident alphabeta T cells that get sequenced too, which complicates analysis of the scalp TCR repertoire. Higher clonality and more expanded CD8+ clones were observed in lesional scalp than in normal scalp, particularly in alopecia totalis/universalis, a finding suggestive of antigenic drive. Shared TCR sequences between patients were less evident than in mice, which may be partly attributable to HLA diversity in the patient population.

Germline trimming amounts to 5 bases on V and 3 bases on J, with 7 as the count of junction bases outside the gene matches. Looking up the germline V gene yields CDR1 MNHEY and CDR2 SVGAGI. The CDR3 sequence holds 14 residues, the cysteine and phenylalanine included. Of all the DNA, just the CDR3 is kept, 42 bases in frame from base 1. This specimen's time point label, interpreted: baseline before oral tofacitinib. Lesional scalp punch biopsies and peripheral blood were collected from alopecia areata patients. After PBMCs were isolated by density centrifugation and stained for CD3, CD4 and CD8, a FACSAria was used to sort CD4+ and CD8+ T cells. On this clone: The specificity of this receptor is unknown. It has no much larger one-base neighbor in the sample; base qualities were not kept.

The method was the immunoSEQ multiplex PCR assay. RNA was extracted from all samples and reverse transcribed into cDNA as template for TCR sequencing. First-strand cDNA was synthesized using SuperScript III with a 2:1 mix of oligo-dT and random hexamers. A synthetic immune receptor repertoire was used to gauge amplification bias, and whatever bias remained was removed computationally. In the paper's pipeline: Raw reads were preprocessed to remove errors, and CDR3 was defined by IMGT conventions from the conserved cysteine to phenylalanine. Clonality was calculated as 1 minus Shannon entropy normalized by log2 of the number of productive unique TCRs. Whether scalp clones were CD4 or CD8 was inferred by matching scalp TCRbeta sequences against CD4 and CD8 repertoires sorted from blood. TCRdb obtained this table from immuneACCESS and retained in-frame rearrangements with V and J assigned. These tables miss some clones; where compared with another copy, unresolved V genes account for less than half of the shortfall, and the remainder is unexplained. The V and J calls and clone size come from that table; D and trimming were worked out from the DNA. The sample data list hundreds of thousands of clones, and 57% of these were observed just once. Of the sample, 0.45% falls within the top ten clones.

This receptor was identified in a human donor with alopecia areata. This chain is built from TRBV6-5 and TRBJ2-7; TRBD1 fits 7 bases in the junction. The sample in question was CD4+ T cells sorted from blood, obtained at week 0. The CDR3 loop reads CASSKQGLDYEQYF. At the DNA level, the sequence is TGTGCCAGCAGTAAACAGGGGTTGGACTACGAGCAGTACTTC.